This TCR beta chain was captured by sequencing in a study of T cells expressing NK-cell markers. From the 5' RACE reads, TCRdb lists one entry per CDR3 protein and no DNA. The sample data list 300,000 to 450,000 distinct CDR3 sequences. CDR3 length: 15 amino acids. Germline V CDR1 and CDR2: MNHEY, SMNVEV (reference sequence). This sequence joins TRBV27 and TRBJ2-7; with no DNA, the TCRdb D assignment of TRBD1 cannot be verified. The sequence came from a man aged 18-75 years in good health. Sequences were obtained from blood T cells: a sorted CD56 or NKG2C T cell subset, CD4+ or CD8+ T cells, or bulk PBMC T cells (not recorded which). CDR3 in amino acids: CASSLATGHSYEQYF.